This T cell receptor beta chain was found in a study of T cells in Graves' hyperthyroidism and ophthalmopathy. CDR1 is LNHDA and CDR2 is SQIVND in the germline V gene (reference sequence). The CDR3 runs to 13 residues. V was pared by 4 bases and J by 5 bases, with 11 bases between. This clonotype was detected ten times or more. What was amplified from RNA transcripts were TCR beta CDR3 regions. A first-round RT-PCR of the TCR CDR3 used the HTBI primer set. TCRdb ran MiXCR on the multiplex PCR reads and lists one entry per CDR3 protein. The sample yields roughly 500,000 distinct CDR3 sequences, approximately 15% seen once.

This clonotype was sampled from a woman under 40 with Graves' hyperthyroidism that later progressed to Graves' ophthalmopathy. V is TRBV19 and J is TRBJ1-1; TRBD1 is a possible D gene (6 bases). Material for sequencing was blood. The CDR3 loop is CASSNNRETEAFF. CDR3 nucleotide sequence: TGTGCCAGTAGTAACAACAGGGAGACTGAAGCTTTCTTT.